Given below is one T cell receptor (beta chain) in context. The data were taken from a study of CD8 T cells in Susac syndrome. The T cells that were sequenced for TCR beta were CD8+ and CD4+ cells from blood. In contrast to the negatively isolated CD8+ and CD4+ T cells, TEMRA cells were FACS-enriched. Reverse transcription of roughly 0.5 to 1 ug RNA was performed with random hexamers. The method of amplification for TCR beta CDR3 was immunoSEQ multiplex PCR, covering 54 Vbeta and 13 Jbeta. Each CDR3 protein is one row after TCRdb ran MiXCR on the immunoSEQ multiplex PCR reads. The sample consists of 100,000 to 150,000 distinct CDR3 sequences, just under 95% of them appearing once. This TCR came from a human donor in good health. The sequencing input was CD4+ T cells from PBMCs.

Here the CDR3 reads CSAGHYNTEAFF. CDR3 nucleotides: TGCAGTGCCGGACACTATAACACTGAAGCTTTCTTT. The chain carries TRBV20-1 and TRBJ1-1, with a possible D match to TRBD1 (5 bases). CDR1 is DFQATT and CDR2 is SNEGSKA in the germline V gene (reference sequence). The length of the CDR3 is 12 residues. Deletions cut 6 bases from V and 2 bases from J, with 10 bases between.